This T cell receptor beta chain is from a study of OX40 agonist ivuxolimab in advanced cancers. CDR1 is SGHRS and CDR2 is YFSETQ in the germline V gene. Trimming pared 4 bases from V and 4 bases from J, leaving 9 bases between. There are 12 residues in the CDR3. Sequencing used immunoSEQ multiplex PCR; TCRdb keeps in-frame clones, though not all of them. Here the sample spans tens of thousands of clones, approximately 90% being singletons. Concerning this clone itself: Its matching antigen is unknown.

Study outcomes and limitations: The mean number of expanded clones was higher in CD8+ T cells than in CD4+.

The receptor comes from an adult with an advanced solid tumor such as melanoma, head and neck, liver or kidney cancer. V usage is TRBV5-1 and J usage is TRBJ2-7; the D gene is possibly TRBD1 (6 bases). The specimen was CD4+ or CD8+ T cells sorted from blood, collected in a trial of the OX40 agonist ivuxolimab. The CDR3 nucleotides read TGCGCCAGCAGCCAACAGGGTTACGAGCAGTACTTC. Its translation: CASSQQGYEQYF.